Shown below are 18 T cell receptor beta chains from a single sample sequenced in a study of blood T cell repertoires in COVID-19. TCRdb's copy holds only in-frame clones and misses some; the assay was immunoSEQ multiplex PCR. This table has approximately 300,000 clones, around 84% appearing once. The material sequenced was PBMCs or T cells enriched from blood (not recorded which). These receptor sequences come from a woman aged 25-40 years who had been exposed to COVID-19.

J is TRBJ1-1 and V is TRBV10-1; unclear D gene. The CDR3 totals 14 residues. The V gene lost 0 bases and the J gene lost 1 base, with 6 bases spanning the gap. Germline lookup yields CDR1 WNHNN and CDR2 SYGVQD (reference sequence). CDR3: CASSESQRNTEAFF. The CDR3 DNA sequence: TGCGCCAGCAGTGAGTCCCAGCGGAACACTGAAGCTTTCTTT.

The J gene is TRBJ1-5, the V gene TRBV7-6, with TRBD1 identical over 7 bases. CDR3 length: 13 amino acids. CDR1 and CDR2 (germline): SGHVS, FNYEAQ. Germline trimming cut 5 bases from V and 7 bases from J; bases unmatched to any gene: 5. CDR3 sequence (DNA): TGTGCCAGCAGCCTAGACAGGGAACAGCCCCAGCATTTT. It specifies CASSLDREQPQHF.

The chain is built from TRBV2 and TRBJ2-1, with 7 bases aligning to TRBD2. This CDR3 is 16 amino acids long. Per germline, CDR1 SNHLY and CDR2 FYNNEI. Trimming removed 3 bases from V and 8 bases from J; junction bases left unmatched: 13. This chain's CDR3 is CASSDGTAGAGDEQFF. The CDR3 region has the DNA TGTGCCAGCAGTGATGGGACCGCGGGAGCAGGCGATGAGCAGTTCTTC.

V usage is TRBV5-1 and J usage is TRBJ2-1, with TRBD1 as a possible D gene (6 bases). Trimming removed 7 bases at V and 6 bases at J, with 17 bases between. Germline lookup yields CDR1 SGHRS and CDR2 YFSETQ. The CDR3 totals 14 residues. The CDR3 DNA follows: TGCGCCAGCTCCTCAGGGGACACAACCAATGAGCAGTTCTTC. Residues: CASSSGDTTNEQFF.

Only one count was recorded for this clone. This chain joins TRBV4-1 and TRBJ2-1; D is perhaps TRBD1 (5 bases). Germline V gene data show CDR1 as MGHRA and CDR2 as YSYEKL. The V gene lost 2 bases and the J gene lost 3 bases, with 20 bases spanning the gap. The CDR3 consists of 18 residues. DNA of the CDR3: TGCGCCAGCAGCCAAAGCACAGGCCGGGCGGCGGTCTACAATGAGCAGTTCTTC. This sequence encodes CASSQSTGRAAVYNEQFF.

The chain has TRBV5-1 and TRBJ2-7; 14 positions match TRBD2. The CDR3 sequence is 19 residues long. Germline V gene data show CDR1 as SGHRS and CDR2 as YFSETQ. V shed 3 bases and J 1 base; nucleotides not matched to a gene: 12. The CDR3 protein is CASSSGTSGSRFGSYEQYF. The CDR3 DNA follows: TGCGCCAGCAGCTCCGGGACTAGCGGGAGTCGTTTTGGTTCCTACGAGCAGTACTTC.

J is TRBJ1-4 and V is TRBV28, with TRBD1 as a possible D gene (6 bases). This CDR3 is 12 amino acids long. V shed 6 bases and J shed 7 bases, with 9 bases lying between them. The germline V gene encodes CDR1 MDHEN and CDR2 SYDVKM. The chain's CDR3 is CASRKDSEKLFF. CDR3 DNA sequence: TGTGCCAGCAGAAAGGACAGTGAAAAACTGTTTTTT.

The CDR3 coding sequence is TGTGCCATCAGTGAGTCTCTCCTCAGGGGGAACACTGAAGCTTTCTTT. It is translated as CAISESLLRGNTEAFF. The rearrangement uses TRBV10-3 and TRBJ1-1, with D maybe TRBD1 (6 bases). Per germline, CDR1 ENHRY and CDR2 SYGVKD. The CDR3 extends over 16 amino acids. Trimming removed 0 bases at V and 1 base at J, with 12 bases between.

This rearrangement joins TRBV18 to TRBJ1-2; D gene ambiguous. This CDR3 has 18 residues. Germline CDR1 KGHSH, CDR2 LQKENI. Trimming cost V 6 bases and J 1 base, with 24 bases left between them. Here the CDR3 reads CASSPFRRAKSNNYGYTF. The CDR3 bases are TGTGCCAGCTCCCCCTTTAGGAGGGCTAAATCTAATAACTATGGCTACACCTTC.

The V gene is TRBV27, the J gene TRBJ2-5, with 9 nucleotides matching TRBD1. J gave up 2 bases and V 6 bases, and 13 bases lay outside the gene matches. The CDR3 has 17 amino acids. Germline V gene data show CDR1 as MNHEY and CDR2 as SMNVEV (reference sequence). Written as DNA, the CDR3 is TGTGCCAGCAGACACCGTGGGACAGGGACCAGACAAGAGACCCAGTACTTC. This sequence encodes CASRHRGTGTRQETQYF.

The V call is TRBV3-1 (or the pseudogene TRBV3-2), the J call TRBJ2-5; TRBD2 matches 9 bases. The CDR3 runs 14 residues. After removal of 5 bases from V and 5 bases from J, the junction contained 6 bases not matched to a gene. Germline CDR1 LGHDT, CDR2 YNNKEL (reference sequence). In DNA, the CDR3 is TGTGCCAGCAGCTCGGGACTAGCACGGGAGACCCAGTACTTC. It yields the protein CASSSGLARETQYF.

The chain employs TRBV30 and TRBJ2-3; a possible D gene is TRBD1 (6 bases). Germline CDR1 reads GTSNPN; CDR2 reads SVGIG (reference sequence). The CDR3 has 15 amino acids. Trimming cost V 2 bases and J 6 bases, with 18 bases left between them. CDR3 sequence: CAWSLGQGLWDTQYF. CDR3 coding DNA: TGTGCCTGGAGTTTGGGTCAGGGGCTTTGGGATACGCAGTATTTT. The whole variable domain, remainder taken from reference TRBV30 and TRBJ2-3, is SQTIHQWPATLVQPVGSPLSLECTVEGTSNPNLYWYRQAAGRGLQLLFYSVGIGQISSEVPQNLSASRPQDRQFILSSKKLLLSDSGFYLCAWSLGQGLWDTQYFGPGTRLTVL.

This clone was observed a single time. The rearrangement links TRBV15 to TRBJ1-2; 10 bases agree with TRBD1. This CDR3 region has 16 residues. Germline trimming cut 0 bases from V and 4 bases from J; bases unmatched to any gene: 5. Germline lookup yields CDR1 LNHNV and CDR2 YYDKDF (reference sequence). The CDR3 is CATSRDLGQGGYGYTF. CDR3 in DNA: TGTGCCACCAGCAGAGATCTAGGACAGGGGGGCTATGGCTACACCTTC.

This sequence joins TRBV7-8 and TRBJ1-1; possible D gene TRBD1, 5 bases. Per the germline V gene, CDR1 is SGHVS and CDR2 is FQNEAQ. This CDR3 region has 15 residues. The V gene lost 5 bases and the J gene lost 1 base, with 14 bases spanning the gap. The CDR3 DNA sequence: TGTGCCAGCAGCCCCTTCGAAGGGGCGAACACTGAAGCTTTCTTT. Its protein is CASSPFEGANTEAFF.

V gene TRBV6-6 combines with J gene TRBJ1-1; D unclear. The germline V gene has CDR1 MNHNY and CDR2 SVGAGI (reference sequence). The length of the CDR3 is 13 residues. V lost 6 bases and J 7 bases, leaving 15 bases between the germline ends. DNA of the CDR3: TGTGCCAGCAGCCAGGAACCGATCCATGAAGCTTTCTTT. It is translated as CASSQEPIHEAFF.

CDR3: CASSPGQGNQPQHF. In DNA, the CDR3 is TGTGCCAGCTCACCTGGACAGGGGAATCAGCCCCAGCATTTT. The gene calls are TRBV18 and TRBJ1-5, with TRBD1 matching 9 bases. The CDR3 is 14 residues long. V shed 3 bases and J 4 bases; nucleotides not matched to a gene: 1. The germline gives CDR1 KGHSH, CDR2 LQKENI.

The chain has TRBV2 and TRBJ2-7; D may be TRBD2 (6 bases). CDR3 size: 13 residues. Trimming took off 8 bases at V and 2 bases at J, with 13 bases between the two ends. The germline V gene has CDR1 SNHLY and CDR2 FYNNEI. The chain's CDR3 is CASSNRETYEQYF. The DNA of the CDR3 is TGTGCCAGCTCAAACCGGGAGACCTACGAGCAGTACTTC.

This chain connects TRBV6-6 to TRBJ1-4; D might be TRBD1 (5 bases). Trimming removed 7 bases from V and 4 bases from J, with 16 bases in between. The CDR3 has 15 residues. Germline V gene data show CDR1 as MNHNY and CDR2 as SVGAGI (reference sequence). The CDR3 is CASNFRGGSNEKLFF. The CDR3 DNA sequence: TGTGCCAGCAACTTTCGGGGGGGGAGTAATGAAAAACTGTTTTTT.